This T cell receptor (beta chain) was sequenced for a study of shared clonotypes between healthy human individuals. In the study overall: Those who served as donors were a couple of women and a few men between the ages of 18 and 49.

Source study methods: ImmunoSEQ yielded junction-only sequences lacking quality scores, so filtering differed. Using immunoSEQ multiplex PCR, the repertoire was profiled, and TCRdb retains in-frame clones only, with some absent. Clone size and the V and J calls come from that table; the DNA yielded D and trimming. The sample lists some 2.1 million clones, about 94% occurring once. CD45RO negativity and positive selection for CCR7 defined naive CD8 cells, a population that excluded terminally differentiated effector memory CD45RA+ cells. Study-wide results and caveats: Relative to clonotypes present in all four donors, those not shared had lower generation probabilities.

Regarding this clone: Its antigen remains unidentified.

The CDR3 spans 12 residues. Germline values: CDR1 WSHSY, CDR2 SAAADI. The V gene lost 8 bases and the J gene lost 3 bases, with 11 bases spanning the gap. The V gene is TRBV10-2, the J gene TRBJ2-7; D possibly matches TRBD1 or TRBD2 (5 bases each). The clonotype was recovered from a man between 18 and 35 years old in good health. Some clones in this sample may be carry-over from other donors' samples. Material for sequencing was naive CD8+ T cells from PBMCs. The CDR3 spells CASAVGDYEQYF. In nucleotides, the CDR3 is TGCGCCAGCGCGGTGGGGGACTACGAGCAGTACTTC.